This T cell receptor beta chain was captured by sequencing in a study of molecular identifiers for immune sequencing clone quantification. The study, taken as a whole, reports: Sizes of clones that are highly expanded could be underestimated (if identical TCR molecules share a barcode).

After removal of 0 bases from V and 7 bases from J, the junction contained 9 bases not matched to a gene. In germline, CDR1 is MGHRA, CDR2 YSYEKL. This CDR3 has 16 amino acids. From the PCR reads, TCRdb called clonotypes with MiXCR, one entry per CDR3 protein. The sample comprises approximately 59,000 distinct CDR3 sequences, about a fifth of which are singletons, and around 1.5% rests with the top ten. In its sample, this clonotype was seen many times. Its target is not known. The chain joins TRBV4-1 to TRBJ1-2; 9 nucleotides align to TRBD1. What was sequenced was naive CD8+ T cells from blood, with Jurkat cell RNA spiked in. Indicated subset: FACS-sorted CD8+CD4-CCR7+CD45RA+ naive T cells. This clonotype originated in a human donor in good health. Some libraries in this study had Jurkat cell RNA spiked in. DNA for the CDR3: TGCGCCAGCAGCCAAGATGATTTGACAGGGGGTGGTGGCTACACCTTC. This sequence encodes CASSQDDLTGGGGYTF.